This TCR beta chain was identified during a study of cytomegalovirus exposure and HLA in healthy donors. Study results and limitations: HLA alleles showed associations with 16,951 TCR beta sequences in a later analysis, at a 0.05 false discovery rate. Earlier analysis yielded a pattern in which most TCR beta V segments were productive about 90% or about 30% of the time.

This CDR3 is 16 amino acids long. The V segment lost 3 bases and the J segment 2 bases; nucleotides outside the gene matches: 7. Per germline, CDR1 PRHDT and CDR2 FYEKMQ (reference sequence). PCR used 60 Vbeta primers and 13 Jbeta primers. Generated by immunoSEQ multiplex PCR, the TCRdb table keeps only in-frame clones and is missing some. The data contain about 140,000 clones, 70% of them singletons. For this clone: What it binds is unknown.

The clonotype comes from a woman aged 25 to 45 in good health and CMV-seronegative. The chain combines TRBV13 with TRBJ2-7; TRBD1 agrees at 10 bases. The specimen was PBMCs. CDR3 region: CASSLRQGASPYEQYF. The CDR3 DNA is TGTGCCAGCAGCTTGCGACAGGGGGCCTCCCCCTACGAGCAGTACTTC.